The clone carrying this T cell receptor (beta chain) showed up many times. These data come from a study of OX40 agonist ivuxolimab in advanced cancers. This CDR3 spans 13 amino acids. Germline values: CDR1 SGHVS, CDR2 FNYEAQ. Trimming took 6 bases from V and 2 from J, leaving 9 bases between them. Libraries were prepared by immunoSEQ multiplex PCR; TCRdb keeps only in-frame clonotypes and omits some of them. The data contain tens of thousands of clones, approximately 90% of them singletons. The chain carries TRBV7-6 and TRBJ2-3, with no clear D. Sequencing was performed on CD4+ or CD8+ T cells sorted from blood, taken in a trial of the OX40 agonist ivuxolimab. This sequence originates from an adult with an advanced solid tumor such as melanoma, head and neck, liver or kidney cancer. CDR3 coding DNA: TGTGCCAGCAGTCCCGAGATCACAGATACGCAGTATTTT. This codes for CASSPEITDTQYF.